The clone carrying this T cell receptor beta chain was observed many times. Antigen specificity is unknown. The entry originates in a study of neurological immune-mediated disorders. Study-level findings and limits: The multiple sclerosis repertoire cluster had no clinical or MRI correlate. Phylogenetic grouping assigned the repertoires of 18 of 34 multiple sclerosis patients to a single related-CDR3 cluster, which may represent a signature. Falling below healthy controls, multiple sclerosis showed the least TCR clonal expansion, while HTLV-1-associated myelopathy showed the most.

The CDR3 contains 13 residues. Between the trimmed V and J ends, which lost 8 bases and 7 bases, there was a span of 17 bases. MiXCR, applied by TCRdb to the 5' RACE reads, yields one record per CDR3 protein. The table includes approximately 84,000 distinct CDR3 sequences, about 4.5% detected once. This sample's time point: longitudinal time-point 3. PBMCs stored at -80 C, numbering 2 million, were the origin of the unsorted libraries. Input material: PBMCs. The sequence came from a woman between 55 and 75 years old with multiple sclerosis. The rearrangement joins TRBV12-3 or TRBV12-4 to TRBJ1-2, with D possibly being TRBD1 (6 bases). The CDR3 coding sequence is TGTGCCAGCTCGAGTCACGAGGGGGGTGGCTACACCTTC. The encoded protein is CASSSHEGGGYTF.